The clone carrying this T cell receptor (beta chain) was found a few times. These data come from a study of T cell repertoires in cytomegalovirus infection. From germline, CDR1 is DFQATT and CDR2 SNEGSKA (reference sequence). Trimming cost V 0 bases and J 4 bases, with 18 bases left between them. CDR3 length: 16 amino acids. MiXCR, applied by TCRdb to the reads, yields one record per CDR3 protein. The sample has hundreds of thousands of distinct CDR3 sequences, 9.5% seen once. This chain uses TRBV20-1 with TRBJ1-1; a weak D match, TRBD1 (6 bases). The sequencing sample was made of PBMCs. The receptor's source is a human donor in good health (CMV status not recorded). Some clones in this sample may be carry-over from other donors' samples. The CDR3 loop reads CSARDLTGARGTEAFF. Here the CDR3 DNA reads TGCAGTGCTAGAGATCTTACGGGGGCGCGTGGCACTGAAGCTTTCTTT.